This TCR beta chain was captured in a study of cytomegalovirus exposure and HLA in healthy donors (dated by TCRdb to 2016 to 2017). Background for the entire study: An earlier analysis of roughly 570 of the donors reported approximately 300 Gb of sequence data and 117 million unique TCR beta sequences obtained from about 200 million T cells. Around 330 gigabases of sequencing data and around 88 million unique TCR sequences made up an early release that covered some 640 HLA-typed donors. Of the approximately 400 genotyped donors, about 80% fell in the genetic ancestry cluster associated with self-reported Caucasian donors. The study was designed to test whether signatures of past pathogen exposure could be identified by cataloging public T cell receptors. Using immunosequencing, the study profiled T cell repertoires from fewer than 850 subjects and related those repertoires to cytomegalovirus serostatus. Besides the first cohort of around 670 subjects, a separate validation cohort made up of over a hundred different subjects was used. High-throughput TCR immunosequencing, statistical association of individual TCRs with disease status, and machine learning were combined to predict cytomegalovirus infection status. In a later analysis, previously published TCR beta repertoires from 666 donors were re-analyzed and high-resolution HLA genotyping was added so that TCR occurrence patterns could be studied. In the later analysis, no new phenotypic data were used to find candidate immune exposures; instead, reliance was placed on TCR beta sequences and their occurrence across donors. To decide whether each TCR beta V gene segment behaved as functional or pseudogenic, an earlier analysis of some 580 of the donors relied on high-throughput TCR beta sequencing. Alongside the repertoire data, information on donor age, sex, ethnicity and CMV serostatus was compiled. A later genetic analysis took genome-wide SNP genotypes for about three fifths of the roughly 670 donors and used that subset as a discovery cohort. Every discovery cohort repertoire had been produced on one sequencing platform. HLA typing included class I and class II loci at four-digit resolution. The number of donors typed differed by locus, with roughly 629-640 for A, B, C, DRB1 and DQB1, roughly 520 for DQA1, over 600 for DPA1, and some 440 for DPB1. Because of strong linkage in the cohort, roughly five DR-DQ haplotypes were treated as single units for association and clustering. On average, roughly 250,000 unique TCR beta nucleotide sequences were sequenced per donor among a few hundred genotyped donors of the cohort, with 15% to 20% of those sequences being non-productive. What the study reported, not specific to this receptor: Around 16 rarely observed V segments, including chromosome 9 orphons, were excluded from the earlier analysis of approximately 500 of the donors because counts were too low. A later genetic analysis reported fewer N-insertions in productive TCRs among donors in an Asian-associated ancestry cluster than the roughly 650-donor mean. A later analysis found that HLA-associated TCR beta chains were more clonally expanded and had lower generation probabilities than equally common non-associated chains. Sequencing depth was assumed to be roughly uniform across donors in the presence/absence analyses, though that assumption may not hold. The authors suggested that the approach could potentially be generalized to other disease states and immunological phenotypes. A group of highly shared sequence variants was considered likely to be a technical artifact of the sequencing pipeline. A few of the identified cytomegalovirus-associated TCR beta chains were confirmed in vitro to be specific for cytomegalovirus antigens. Linkage disequilibrium might explain the correlated functional status among segregating V segments, but an unknown experimental factor could not be excluded. CMV serostatus was the only immune exposure information available for the cohort. Strong co-occurrence of HLA alleles, especially DR and DQ, made assigning TCR associations to individual alleles difficult. In a later analysis, TCR association rates were found to vary across HLA loci, with the most associated TCRs seen for DRB1 alleles and the fewest for HLA-C alleles. The study listed 164 TCR beta chains as associated with cytomegalovirus. V-gene and J-gene trimming of TCR beta chains was associated with a missense DCLRE1C variant in a later genetic analysis, and the association was replicated in an independent cohort. While some public TCRs were present in many individuals, most TCR sequences turned up only very rarely across donors. A later analysis found that most CMV-associated TCR beta chains appeared HLA-restricted, with HLA associations seemingly driven largely by CMV exposure. The cohort was sequenced for TCR beta chains only, and without alpha or paired-chain data the features that could be detected were limited. A further reported finding was that TCR beta sequences accurately predicted the HLA-A and HLA-B alleles for most subjects in the first cohort. The classifier was reported to diagnose cytomegalovirus status with high specificity and sensitivity in both the original and validation cohorts. At a false discovery rate of 0.05, a later analysis linked 16,951 TCR beta sequences to specific HLA alleles. In an earlier analysis of around 500 of the donors, most TCR beta V segments appeared in productive rearrangements about 87% or about 30% of the time, broadly matching IMGT annotations. Because HLA typing was missing for some donors at each locus, association tests included only the typed subset. Several of the top co-occurrence clusters appeared to be linked to parvovirus B19, influenza, CMV and Epstein-Barr virus, according to a later analysis.

Libraries were constructed by the immunoSEQ multiplex PCR assay. For the multiplex PCR, a mixture combining 60 forward primers for TCR Vbeta segments and 13 reverse primers for TCR Jbeta segments was used. A multiplex PCR assay on genomic DNA amplified the CDR3 region of rearranged TCR beta genes. The amplified TCR beta libraries were sequenced on the Illumina HiSeq System as 87-base-pair reads. As for the original processing: A later analysis tallied roughly 76 million unique TCR beta chains across the 666 repertoires, and approximately 9.9 million of those chains were shared by two or more donors. Raw reads were error-corrected and collapsed into unique sequences with a nearest-neighbor algorithm that merged closely related sequences to remove PCR and sequencing errors. CDR3 sequences were aligned to IMGT reference sequences to assign V, D and J gene segments. For a sequence to be retained, a match of at least six nucleotides was required to both a V gene segment and a J gene segment. Rearrangements were called productive when the CDR3 lacked stop codons and stayed in frame with V and J; all others were non-productive. Following IMGT convention, CDR3 was defined as the stretch from the second conserved V-encoded cysteine to the conserved J-encoded phenylalanine. The earlier analysis of roughly 590 of the donors excluded any sequence lacking an unambiguous match to a single V gene segment. In an earlier analysis of 500 to 750 of the donors, V segments were called functional above 56.7% productive rearrangements and were called segregating when the between-donor standard deviation exceeded 5%. To diagnose cytomegalovirus status from the catalog of TCR beta chain sequences, a statistical classification framework was built. In a later analysis, TCR nucleotide sequences were compared against IMGT/GENE-DB human TR gene sequences so that V and J genes could be assigned. In a later analysis, CDR3 sequences and most-parsimonious VDJ recombination scenarios were assigned using the TCRdist pipeline. In a later analysis, every TCR beta chain was defined by the combination of its CDR3 amino acid sequence and its V-gene family, and reads without a unique V-gene family were dropped. To address suspected cross-contamination and a sequencing artifact, a later analysis removed 550 to 750 highly shared, low-generation-probability nucleotide sequences. In a later analysis, a clonal expansion index was calculated for each public chain from normalized within-repertoire ranks of inferred template counts. In a later analysis, generation probabilities were computed with a VDJ recombination model fitted to out-of-frame rearrangements, and the resulting probabilities were checked against IGoR. A later analysis scored TCR-TCR, TCR-HLA and TCR-CMV co-occurrence with hypergeometric tests, applying a repertoire-size bias correction to TCR pairs. In a later analysis, false discovery rates were estimated by permuting HLA or CMV assignments 20 times. In a later analysis, co-occurring TCRs were grouped with DBSCAN, and TCRdist sequence similarity was added when clustering was performed within HLA-allele-positive subsets. Repertoires with fewer than 30,000 or more than 120,000 public chains were left out of co-occurrence clustering, as were several repertoires with anomalous nucleotide sharing. TCRdb took over this immuneACCESS table, retaining in-frame rearrangements with V and J assigned. Such tables are incomplete; in checked studies, under half of the missing clones stem from an unresolved V gene, and the remainder is unexplained. That table furnishes V, J and clone size, whereas the DNA furnished D and trimming. Here the sample has about 160,000 clones; roughly 70% occur a single time. The ten most abundant clones make up less than 8.5% of the sample.

The cohort was made up of around 720 healthy bone marrow donors. Cohort members were all nominally healthy when sampled, although unrecorded immune exposures were likely present. The donor tested CMV seropositive and was one of the 289 seropositive cohort members. Every donor gave a peripheral blood sample, and the peripheral blood mononuclear cells from that sample were used for TCR beta sequencing. The Qiagen DNeasy Blood Extraction Kit was used to extract genomic DNA from the blood cell samples. Of note for this clone: The clone's antigen remains unknown. No much larger clone exists at a distance of one base, and base qualities are not known.

Material: PBMCs. The TCR sequence derives from a man aged 35 to 55 in good health and CMV-seropositive.

The CDR3 sequence is CASSPTGAEQFF. The DNA sequence is as follows: TGTGCCAGCAGCCCTACAGGGGCTGAGCAGTTCTTC. The receptor chain draws on TRBV9 and TRBJ2-1, and 7 junctional nucleotides match TRBD1. Based on the germline V gene, the CDR1 and CDR2 sequences are SGDLS and YYNGEE. Relative to germline, V is missing 4 bases and J is missing 9 bases, with 4 bases of the junction outside any gene match. Counted from cysteine to phenylalanine, this CDR3 has 12 amino acids. The retained sequence is limited to the CDR3, 36 bases, with the frame set at the first base.